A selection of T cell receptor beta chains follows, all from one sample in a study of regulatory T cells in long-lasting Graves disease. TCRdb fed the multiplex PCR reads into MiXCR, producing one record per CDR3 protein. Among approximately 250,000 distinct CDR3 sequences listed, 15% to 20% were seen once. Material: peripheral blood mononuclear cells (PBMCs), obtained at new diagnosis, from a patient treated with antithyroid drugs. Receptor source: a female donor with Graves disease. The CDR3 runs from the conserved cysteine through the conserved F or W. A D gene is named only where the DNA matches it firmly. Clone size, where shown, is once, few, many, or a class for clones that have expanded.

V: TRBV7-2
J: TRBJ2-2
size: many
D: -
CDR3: CASSRTGTKNTGELFF
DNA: TGTGCCAGCAGCCGCACCGGGACAAAGAACACCGGGGAGCTGTTTTTT

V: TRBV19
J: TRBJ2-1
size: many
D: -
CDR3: CASSRVVGDEQFF
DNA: TGTGCCAGTAGCCGCGTCGTAGGAGATGAGCAGTTCTTC

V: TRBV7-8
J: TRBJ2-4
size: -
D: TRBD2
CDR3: CASTPGTSAKLAKNIQYF
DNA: TGTGCCAGCACCCCCGGGACTAGCGCGAAGCTAGCCAAAAACATTCAGTACTTC

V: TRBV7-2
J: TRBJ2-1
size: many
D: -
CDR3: CASSPLASSYNEQFF
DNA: TGTGCCAGCAGCCCCCTAGCGAGCTCCTACAATGAGCAGTTCTTC

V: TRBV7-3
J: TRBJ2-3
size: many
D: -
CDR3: CASSQEGQSTDTQYF
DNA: TGTGCCAGCAGCCAGGAGGGACAAAGCACAGATACGCAGTATTTT

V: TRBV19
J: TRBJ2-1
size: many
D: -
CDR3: CASSIAESLSYNEQFF
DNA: TGTGCCAGTAGTATTGCGGAGAGCCTCTCCTACAATGAGCAGTTCTTC

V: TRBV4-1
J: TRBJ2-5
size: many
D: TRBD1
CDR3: CASSPRRRTGRETQYF
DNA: TGCGCCAGCAGCCCCCGGCGAAGGACAGGGAGAGAGACCCAGTACTTC

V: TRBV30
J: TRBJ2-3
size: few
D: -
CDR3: CASQWSVTTDTQYF
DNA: TGTGCCTCCCAATGGAGTGTAACCACAGATACGCAGTATTTT

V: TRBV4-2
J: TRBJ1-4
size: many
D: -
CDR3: CASSLRDIGGKLFF
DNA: TGTGCCAGCAGCCTACGGGACATAGGGGGAAAACTGTTTTTT

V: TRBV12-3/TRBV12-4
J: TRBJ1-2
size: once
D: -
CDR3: CASSPNQREGYTF
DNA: TGTGCCAGCAGTCCCAACCAGCGGGAGGGCTACACCTTC

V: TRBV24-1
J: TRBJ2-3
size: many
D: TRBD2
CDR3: CATEDRLAGDGNTQYF
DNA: TGTGCCACGGAGGACCGTCTAGCGGGAGATGGAAATACGCAGTATTTT

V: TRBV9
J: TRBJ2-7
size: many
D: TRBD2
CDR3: CASSRRTSGSFYEQYF
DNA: TGTGCCAGCAGCAGACGGACTAGCGGGAGTTTCTACGAGCAGTACTTC

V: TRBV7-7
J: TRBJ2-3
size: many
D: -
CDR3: CASSLMARNTDTQYF
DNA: TGTGCTAGCAGCTTAATGGCCAGGAACACAGATACGCAGTATTTT